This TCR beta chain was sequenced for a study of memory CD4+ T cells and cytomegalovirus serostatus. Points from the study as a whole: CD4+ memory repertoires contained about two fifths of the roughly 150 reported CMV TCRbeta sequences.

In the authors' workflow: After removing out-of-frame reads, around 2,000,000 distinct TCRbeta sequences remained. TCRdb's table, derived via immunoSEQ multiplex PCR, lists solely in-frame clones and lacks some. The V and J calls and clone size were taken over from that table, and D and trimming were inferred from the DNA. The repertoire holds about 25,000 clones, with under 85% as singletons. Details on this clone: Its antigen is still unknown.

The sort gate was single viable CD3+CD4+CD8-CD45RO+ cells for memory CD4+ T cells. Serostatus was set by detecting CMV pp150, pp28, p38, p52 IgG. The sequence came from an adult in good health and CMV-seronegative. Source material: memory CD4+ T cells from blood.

The CDR3 spells CASSLGGQETQYF. CDR3 DNA: TGCGCCAGCAGCTTGGGCGGCCAAGAGACCCAGTACTTC. V is TRBV5-1 and J is TRBJ2-5; no clear D. This CDR3 comprises 13 residues. V shed 0 bases and J shed 1 base, with 4 bases lying between them. CDR1 and CDR2 (germline): SGHRS, YFSETQ. The full variable domain, with the rest looked up from reference TRBV5-1 and TRBJ2-5, is KAGVTQTPRYLIKTRGQQVTLSCSPISGHRSVSWYQQTPGQGLQFLFEYFSETQRNKGNFPGRFSGRQFSNSRSEMNVSTLELGDSALYLCASSLGGQETQYFGPGTRLLVL.